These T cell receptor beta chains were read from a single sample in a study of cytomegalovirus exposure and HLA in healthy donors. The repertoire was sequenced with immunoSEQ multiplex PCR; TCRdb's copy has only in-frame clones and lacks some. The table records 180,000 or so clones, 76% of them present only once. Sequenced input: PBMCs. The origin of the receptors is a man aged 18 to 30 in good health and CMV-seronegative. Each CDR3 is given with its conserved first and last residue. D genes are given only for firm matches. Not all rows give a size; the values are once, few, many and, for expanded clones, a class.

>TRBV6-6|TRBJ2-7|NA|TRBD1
TGTGCCAGCAGTTATTTGCCGGGACAGGCTGCCTACGAGCAGTACTTC
CASSYLPGQAAYEQYF
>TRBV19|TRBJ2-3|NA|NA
TGTGCCAGTAGTATCGGTTACACAGATACGCAGTATTTT
CASSIGYTDTQYF
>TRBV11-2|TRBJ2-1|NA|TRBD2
TGTGCCAGCAGCTGGGGACTAGCGGGAGTTTCATTTGAGCAGTTCTTC
CASSWGLAGVSFEQFF
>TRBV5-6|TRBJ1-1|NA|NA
TGTGCCAGCAGGTCAGGGTTATGGATGAACACTGAAGCTTTCTTT
CASRSGLWMNTEAFF
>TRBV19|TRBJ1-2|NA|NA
TGTGCCAGTAGCCTCTCTTCTGTCTATGGCTACACCTTC
CASSLSSVYGYTF
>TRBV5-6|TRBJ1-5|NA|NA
TGTGCCAGCAGCTTGGGGAGGACCCCTCGGGCCCAGCATTTT
CASSLGRTPRAQHF
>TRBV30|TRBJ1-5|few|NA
TGTGCCTGGAGTGTAGGGGGGGCTCAGCCCCAGCATTTT
CAWSVGGAQPQHF
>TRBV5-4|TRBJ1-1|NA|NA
TGTGCCAGCAGTCCGACGGGACACTCGAACACTGAAGCTTTCTTT
CASSPTGHSNTEAFF
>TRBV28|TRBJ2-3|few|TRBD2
TGTGCCAGCAGCGGACTAGCGGGCCCCGCATCGCAGTATTTT
CASSGLAGPASQYF
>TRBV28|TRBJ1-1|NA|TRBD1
TGTGCCAGCGAAACAGGGGGCGGCACTGAAGCTTTCTTT
CASETGGGTEAFF
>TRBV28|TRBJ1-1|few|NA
TGTGCCAGCAGTGAACCCTCCGCGGGGGGCAACACTGAAGCTTTCTTT
CASSEPSAGGNTEAFF
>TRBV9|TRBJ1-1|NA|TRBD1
TGTGCCAGCAGCGCTCCCCGGACAGGGTGGACTGAAGCTTTCTTT
CASSAPRTGWTEAFF
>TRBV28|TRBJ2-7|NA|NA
TGTGCCAGCAGTCGACCAGGGGTCGGAGCCTACGAGCAGTACTTC
CASSRPGVGAYEQYF
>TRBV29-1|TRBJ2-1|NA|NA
TGCAGCGTTGAATACACAACCTCCTACAATGAGCAGTTCTTC
CSVEYTTSYNEQFF
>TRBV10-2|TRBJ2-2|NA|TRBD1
TGCGCCAGCAGTGATGGGACAGGGGCCGGGGAGCTGTTTTTT
CASSDGTGAGELFF
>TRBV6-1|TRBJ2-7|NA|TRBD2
TGTGCCAGCAGTGGTCTAGCGGGGAACTACGAGCAGTACTTC
CASSGLAGNYEQYF
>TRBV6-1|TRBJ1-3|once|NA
TGTGCCAGCAGTCTGGACAGCTCTGGAAACACCATATATTTT
CASSLDSSGNTIYF
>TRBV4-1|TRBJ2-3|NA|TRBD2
TGCGCCAGCAGCCATTCGACTAGCGGGGGGGCATTATCAGATACGCAGTATTTT
CASSHSTSGGALSDTQYF
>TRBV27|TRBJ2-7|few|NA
TGTGCCAGCAGTTTTGGGGACACCTCCTACGAGCAGTACTTC
CASSFGDTSYEQYF
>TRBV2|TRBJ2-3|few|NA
TGTGCCAGCAGTGATTCGGGAGTCCGTACAGATACGCAGTATTTT
CASSDSGVRTDTQYF
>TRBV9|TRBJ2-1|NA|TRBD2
TGTGCCAGCAGCGTGATGGGACTAGCGGGGGTCGACGAGCAGTTCTTC
CASSVMGLAGVDEQFF
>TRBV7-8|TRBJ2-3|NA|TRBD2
TGTGCCAGCAGCCCGCGCCGACTAGCGGGGGGGCTTAGCACAGATACGCAGTATTTT
CASSPRRLAGGLSTDTQYF
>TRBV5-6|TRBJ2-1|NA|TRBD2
TGTGCCAGCAGCTTGGGTGTTGGAGCGGGGGGGCCTCAGCAGTTCTTC
CASSLGVGAGGPQQFF
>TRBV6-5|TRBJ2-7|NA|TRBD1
TGTGCCAGCAGCACCGGCCCCCGGACAGGGAACGAGCAGTACTTC
CASSTGPRTGNEQYF
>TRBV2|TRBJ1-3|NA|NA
TGTGCCAGCAGTGACAGGGGTGGAGGAAACACCATATATTTT
CASSDRGGGNTIYF
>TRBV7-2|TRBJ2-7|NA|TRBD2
TGTGCCAGCAGCTTCAGGGGACTAGCCCGCAACGAGCAGTACTTC
CASSFRGLARNEQYF
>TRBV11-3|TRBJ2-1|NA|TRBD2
TGTGCCAGCAGCCCTCTGACGGGGGGTGAGCAGTTCTTC
CASSPLTGGEQFF
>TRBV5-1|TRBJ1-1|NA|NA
TGCGCCAGCAGCGGGGGGGGCTCGGTCACTGAAGCTTTCTTT
CASSGGGSVTEAFF
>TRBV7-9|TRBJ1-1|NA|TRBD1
TGTGCCAGCAGCTCTACAGGGGCTGAAGCTTTCTTT
CASSSTGAEAFF
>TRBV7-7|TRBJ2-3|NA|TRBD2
TGTGCTAGCAGCTTAGGGGGGGCTAGCGGGAGGGCCCGGAATACGCAGTATTTT
CASSLGGASGRARNTQYF
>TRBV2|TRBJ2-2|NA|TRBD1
TGTGCCAGCAGTCTGGACAGGGGAAACACCGGGGAGCTGTTTTTT
CASSLDRGNTGELFF
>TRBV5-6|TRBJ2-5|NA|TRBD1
TGTGCCAGCACCAGGGGGCGGAACCCTCCAGAGACCCAGTACTTC
CASTRGRNPPETQYF
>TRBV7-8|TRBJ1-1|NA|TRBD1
TGTGCCAGCAGCTTCGACAGGGCTGAAGCTTTCTTT
CASSFDRAEAFF
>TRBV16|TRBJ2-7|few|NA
TGTGCCAGCAGCCAACCGGGGACCTACGAGCAGTACTTC
CASSQPGTYEQYF
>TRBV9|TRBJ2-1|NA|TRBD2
TGTGCCAGCAGCGTAGGGGGTAGCGGGGGATTCAATGAGCAGTTCTTC
CASSVGGSGGFNEQFF
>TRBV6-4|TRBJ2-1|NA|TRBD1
TGTGCCAGCAGCGTGGCAGGGGGAGACGAGCAGTTCTTC
CASSVAGGDEQFF
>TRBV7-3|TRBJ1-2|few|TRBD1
TGTGCCAGCAGCTCCGGGACAGGGGGCTTAGGGGGCTACACCTTC
CASSSGTGGLGGYTF
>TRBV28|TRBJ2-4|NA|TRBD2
TGTGCCAGCAGTGTTAGCGGGGGGGCCAAAAACATTCAGTACTTC
CASSVSGGAKNIQYF
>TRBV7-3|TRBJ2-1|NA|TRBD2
TGTGCCAGCAGCCCAGGGACTAGCGGGATTGTTTTAGGGGATGAGCAGTTCTTC
CASSPGTSGIVLGDEQFF
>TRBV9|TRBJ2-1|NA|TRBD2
TGTGCCAGCAGCCCGATAGCGGGGGCACCCAATGAGCAGTTCTTC
CASSPIAGAPNEQFF
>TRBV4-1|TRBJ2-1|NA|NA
TGCGCCAGCAGCCAACTCGGCGGGGCACTATACAATGAGCAGTTCTTC
CASSQLGGALYNEQFF
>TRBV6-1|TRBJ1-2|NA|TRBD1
TGTGCCAGCAGTGGGGACAGGATCATTGGGGGCTACACCTTC
CASSGDRIIGGYTF
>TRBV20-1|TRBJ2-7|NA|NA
TGCAGTGCTGAGACAGACTACGAGCAGTACTTC
CSAETDYEQYF
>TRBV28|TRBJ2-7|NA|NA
TGTGCCAGCAGTTTACAGGGGGGTAGCTACGAGCAGTACTTC
CASSLQGGSYEQYF
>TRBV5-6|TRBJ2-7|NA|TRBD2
TGTGCCAGCAGCTTGCGGGGGGGGAGCTACGAGCAGTACTTC
CASSLRGGSYEQYF
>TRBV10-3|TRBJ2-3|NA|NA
TGTGCCATCAGTGAGTCTGAAGAGGGAGATACGCAGTATTTT
CAISESEEGDTQYF
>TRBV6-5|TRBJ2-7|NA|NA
TGTGCCAGCAGTTACTCTCCGGAGTGGGAGCAGTACTTC
CASSYSPEWEQYF
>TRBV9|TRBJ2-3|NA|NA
TGTGCCAGCAGCCCCCGACTAGACCGCACAGATACGCAGTATTTT
CASSPRLDRTDTQYF
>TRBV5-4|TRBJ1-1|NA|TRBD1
TGTGCCAGCGATGAGGGGGCCGGCACTGAAGCTTTCTTT
CASDEGAGTEAFF
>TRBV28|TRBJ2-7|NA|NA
TGTGCCAGCAGTTTGTCACAAACCTACGAGCAGTACTTC
CASSLSQTYEQYF
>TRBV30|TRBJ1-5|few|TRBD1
TGTGCCTGGAGGACAGGGGGAGGCAATCAGCCCCAGCATTTT
CAWRTGGGNQPQHF
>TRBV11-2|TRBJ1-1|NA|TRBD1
TGTGCCAGCAGCTTCATCCGGGACAGGGGTCGGCGGGGGGCTTTCTTT
CASSFIRDRGRRGAFF
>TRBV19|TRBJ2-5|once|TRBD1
TGTGCCAGTACCCTCGGGGCAGGGGGACGAGAGACCCAGTACTTC
CASTLGAGGRETQYF
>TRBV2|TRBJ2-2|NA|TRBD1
TGTGCCAGCAGTGGACAGGGTGGCACCGGGGAGCTGTTTTTT
CASSGQGGTGELFF
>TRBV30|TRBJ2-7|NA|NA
TGTGCCTGGAGTGGGGGACTTGGGAGGTACGAGCAGTACTTC
CAWSGGLGRYEQYF
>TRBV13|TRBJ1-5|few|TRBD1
TGTGCCAGCAGCTCCCGACAGGGGGGGCAGCCCCAGCATTTT
CASSSRQGGQPQHF
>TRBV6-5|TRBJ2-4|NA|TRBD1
TGTGCCAGCAGACGACAGGGGGGAGCCAAAAACATTCAGTACTTC
CASRRQGGAKNIQYF
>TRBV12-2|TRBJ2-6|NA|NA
TGTGCAAGTCGCTCCCCAGGGGTTGATGGGGCCAACGTCCTGACTTTC
CASRSPGVDGANVLTF
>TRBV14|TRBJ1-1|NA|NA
TGTGCCAGCAGCCAATTCATGAACACTGAAGCTTTCTTT
CASSQFMNTEAFF